The rows below give T cell receptor beta chains drawn from one sample of a study of OX40 agonist ivuxolimab in advanced cancers. Sequencing was performed with immunoSEQ multiplex PCR; in TCRdb, only in-frame clones are kept and a portion is missing. Altogether about 43,000 clones are present, approximately 83% being singletons, with the ten largest covering under 40%. This specimen consisted of CD4+ or CD8+ T cells sorted from blood, obtained in a trial of the OX40 agonist ivuxolimab. These receptors were taken from an adult with an advanced solid tumor such as melanoma, head and neck, liver or kidney cancer. Both conserved end residues are part of each CDR3. Fields, in order: D gene, V gene, J gene, clone size, CDR3 protein, CDR3 DNA. The D gene is left open where the match is weak. Clone size is not always given. Where it is, it says once, few, many or a class for expanded clones.

-,TRBV19,TRBJ1-5,-,CASNGSNQPQHF,TGTGCCAGTAATGGTAGCAATCAGCCCCAGCATTTT
TRBD1,TRBV9,TRBJ2-1,few,CASSPGQGLGEQFF,TGTGCCAGCAGCCCGGGACAGGGATTAGGTGAGCAGTTCTTC
TRBD2,TRBV29-1,TRBJ2-5,few,CNPGGTSVRKGETQYF,TGCAACCCGGGGGGGACTAGCGTCCGAAAAGGAGAGACCCAGTACTTC
-,TRBV4-1,TRBJ1-5,-,CASSRGPGRRQPQHF,TGCGCCAGCAGCCGAGGGCCGGGTAGGAGGCAGCCCCAGCATTTT
-,TRBV10-3,TRBJ2-7,-,CAISESRAAYEQYF,TGTGCCATCAGTGAGAGCAGAGCGGCCTACGAGCAGTACTTC
TRBD2,TRBV5-6,TRBJ2-5,-,CASRALAGGQETQYF,TGTGCCAGCAGGGCTCTAGCGGGAGGTCAAGAGACCCAGTACTTC
-,TRBV9,TRBJ2-2,-,CASSVEAGGRTGELFF,TGTGCCAGCAGCGTAGAGGCAGGGGGGAGAACCGGGGAGCTGTTTTTT
-,TRBV27,TRBJ1-4,-,CASSTTGVATNEKLFF,TGTGCCAGCAGTACCACAGGTGTAGCAACTAATGAAAAACTGTTTTTT
TRBD1,TRBV30,TRBJ2-3,-,CAWKGQSRMGDTQYF,TGTGCCTGGAAGGGACAGAGTAGGATGGGAGATACGCAGTATTTT
-,TRBV6-1,TRBJ2-7,-,CASGEGAYEQYF,TGTGCCAGTGGAGAAGGTGCCTACGAGCAGTACTTC
TRBD2,TRBV5-5,TRBJ2-2,-,CASSFSPSGSNTGELFF,TGTGCCAGCAGCTTTTCGCCTAGCGGGAGTAACACCGGGGAGCTGTTTTTT
-,TRBV19,TRBJ1-5,once,CASSQGEASNQPQHF,TGTGCCAGTAGTCAGGGAGAGGCTAGCAATCAGCCCCAGCATTTT
TRBD1,TRBV2,TRBJ2-5,-,CASSVWDRAPQETQYF,TGTGCCAGCAGTGTTTGGGACAGGGCCCCGCAAGAGACCCAGTACTTC
-,TRBV5-5,TRBJ1-3,few,CASSLPPRGGRSGNTIYF,TGTGCCAGCAGCCTCCCACCTCGGGGGGGTCGCTCTGGAAACACCATATATTTT
-,TRBV19,TRBJ2-3,few,CASSTGNTDTQYF,TGTGCCAGTAGTACGGGCAACACAGATACGCAGTATTTT
-,TRBV5-1,TRBJ1-2,-,CASSLGGRNYGYTF,TGCGCCAGCAGCTTGGGGGGCCGAAACTATGGCTACACCTTC